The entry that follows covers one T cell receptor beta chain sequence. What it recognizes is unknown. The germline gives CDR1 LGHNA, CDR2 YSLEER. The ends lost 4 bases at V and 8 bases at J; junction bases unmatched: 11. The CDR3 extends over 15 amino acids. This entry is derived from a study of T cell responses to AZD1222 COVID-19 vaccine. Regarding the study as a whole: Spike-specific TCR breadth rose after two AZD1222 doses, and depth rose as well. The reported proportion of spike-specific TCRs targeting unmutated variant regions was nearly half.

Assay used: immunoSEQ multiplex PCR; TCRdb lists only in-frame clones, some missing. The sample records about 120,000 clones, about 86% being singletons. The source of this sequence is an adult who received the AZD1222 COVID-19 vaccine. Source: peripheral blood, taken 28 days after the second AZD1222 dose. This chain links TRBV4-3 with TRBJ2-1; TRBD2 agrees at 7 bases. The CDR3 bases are TGCGCCAGCAGCCGGGAGGGGCCCTTGGGCGATGAGCAGTTCTTC. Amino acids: CASSREGPLGDEQFF.